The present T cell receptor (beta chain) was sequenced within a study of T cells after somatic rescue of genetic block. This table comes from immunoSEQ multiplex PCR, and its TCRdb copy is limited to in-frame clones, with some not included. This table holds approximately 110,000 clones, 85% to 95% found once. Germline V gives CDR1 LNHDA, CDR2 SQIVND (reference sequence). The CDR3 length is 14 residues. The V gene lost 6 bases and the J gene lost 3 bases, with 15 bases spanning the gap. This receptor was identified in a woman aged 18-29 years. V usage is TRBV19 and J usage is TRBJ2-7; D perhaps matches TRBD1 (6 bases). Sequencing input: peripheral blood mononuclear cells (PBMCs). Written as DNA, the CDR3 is TGTGCCAGTAGACAATCTACAGGGAACTACGAGCAGTACTTC. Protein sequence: CASRQSTGNYEQYF. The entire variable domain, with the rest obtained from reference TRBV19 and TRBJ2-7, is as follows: DGGITQSPKYLFRKEGQNVTLSCEQNLNHDAMYWYRQDPGQGLRLIYYSQIVNDFQKGDIAEGYSVSREKKESFPLTVTSAQKNPTAFYLCASRQSTGNYEQYFGPGTRLTVT.